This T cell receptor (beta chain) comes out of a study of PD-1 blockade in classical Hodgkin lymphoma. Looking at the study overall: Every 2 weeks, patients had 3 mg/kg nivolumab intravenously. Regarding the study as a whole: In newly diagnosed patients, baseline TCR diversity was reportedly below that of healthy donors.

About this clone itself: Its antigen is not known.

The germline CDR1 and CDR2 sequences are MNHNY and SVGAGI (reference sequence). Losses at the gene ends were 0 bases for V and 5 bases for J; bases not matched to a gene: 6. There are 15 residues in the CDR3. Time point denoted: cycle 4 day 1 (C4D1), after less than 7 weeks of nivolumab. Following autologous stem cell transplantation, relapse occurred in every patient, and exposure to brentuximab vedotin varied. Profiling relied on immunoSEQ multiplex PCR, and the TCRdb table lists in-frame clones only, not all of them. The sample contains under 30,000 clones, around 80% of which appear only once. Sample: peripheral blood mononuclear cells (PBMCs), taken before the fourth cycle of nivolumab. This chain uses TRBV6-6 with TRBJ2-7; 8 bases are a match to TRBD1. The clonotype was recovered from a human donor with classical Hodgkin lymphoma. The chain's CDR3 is CASSYSRDRPNEQYF. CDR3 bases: TGTGCCAGCAGTTACTCTAGGGACAGGCCGAACGAGCAGTACTTC.